The 13 T cell receptor beta chains reported below all come from one sample, sequenced in a study of OX40 agonist ivuxolimab in advanced cancers. The protocol was immunoSEQ multiplex PCR, while the TCRdb copy is restricted to in-frame clones and leaves out a portion. This sample has tens of thousands of clones, with 70% to 90% found just once. Sequenced material: CD4+ or CD8+ T cells sorted from blood, taken in a trial of the OX40 agonist ivuxolimab. The receptors stem from an adult with an advanced solid tumor such as melanoma, head and neck, liver or kidney cancer.

The J gene is TRBJ1-5, the V gene TRBV27; D is unresolved. V lost 1 base to trimming and J lost 7 bases, with 8 bases between them. The CDR3 has 13 amino acids. Germline V gives CDR1 MNHEY, CDR2 SMNVEV (reference sequence). The CDR3 bases are TGTGCCAGCAGTTTATTGGGTCAGCAGCCCCAGCATTTT. This codes for CASSLLGQQPQHF.

The chain combines TRBV27 with TRBJ2-5; D is possibly TRBD2 (5 bases). Germline loops: CDR1 MNHEY, CDR2 SMNVEV (reference sequence). The CDR3 contains 15 residues. V lost 4 bases to trimming and J lost 1 base, with 13 bases between them. In nucleotides, the CDR3 is TGTGCCAGCAGTTCCTCGGACTGGAGCCAAGAGACCCAGTACTTC. This encodes CASSSSDWSQETQYF.

The V call is TRBV7-9, the J call TRBJ1-1, with TRBD1 as a possible D gene (6 bases). V gave up 2 bases and J gave up 4 bases, with 11 bases separating them. CDR3 length equals 14 residues. Germline lookup yields CDR1 SEHNR and CDR2 FQNEAQ (reference sequence). The CDR3 loop is CASSLSTGFTEAFF. In DNA, the CDR3 is TGTGCCAGCAGCTTAAGTACAGGGTTCACTGAAGCTTTCTTT.

The chain couples TRBV6-5 to TRBJ2-5; 7 bases match TRBD2. V shed 2 bases, J shed 7 bases, and the junction held 13 bases outside the gene matches. The CDR3 is made up of 16 amino acids. The germline gives CDR1 MNHEY, CDR2 SVGAGI. CDR3 bases: TGTGCCAGCAGTTACGAGGGAGGAGGACTAGAGGGGACCCAGTACTTC. It encodes CASSYEGGGLEGTQYF.

This rearrangement joins TRBV5-1 to TRBJ2-5; tentatively, D is TRBD2 (7 bases). The CDR3 totals 15 residues. V dropped 3 bases and J dropped 6 bases, with 18 bases sitting between them. Germline values: CDR1 SGHRS, CDR2 YFSETQ. CDR3 sequence (DNA): TGCGCCAGCAGCTCAGATAAGGGGGGGGTGAAGACCCAGTACTTC. It specifies CASSSDKGGVKTQYF.

V and J are TRBV11-1 and TRBJ2-1, with a tentative D call TRBD2 (6 bases). Trimming left V 5 bases short and J 9 bases short, with 17 bases between. Germline values: CDR1 SGHAT, CDR2 FQDESV (reference sequence). This CDR3 has 14 residues. CDR3 region: CASSPRDSAIEQFF. Written as DNA, the CDR3 is TGTGCCAGCAGCCCACGGGACTCCGCTATTGAGCAGTTCTTC.

The CDR3 spells CASSHRLAGASSYEQYF. CDR3 sequence (DNA): TGTGCCAGCAGCCACCGCCTAGCGGGGGCCTCCTCCTACGAGCAGTACTTC. The J gene is TRBJ2-7, the V gene TRBV28, with 10 bases fitting TRBD2. This CDR3 is 17 amino acids long. Germline V lookup: CDR1 MDHEN, CDR2 SYDVKM. J lost 0 bases, V lost 6 bases, and 11 bases had no gene match. The variable domain in full, with the rest retrieved from reference TRBV28 and TRBJ2-7, is DVKVTQSSRYLVKRTGEKVFLECVQDMDHENMFWYRQDPGLGLRLIYFSYDVKMKEKGDIPEGYSVSREKKERFSLILESASTNQTSMYLCASSHRLAGASSYEQYFGPGTRLTVT.

This clone came up a few times. This chain joins TRBV30 and TRBJ1-1; D not resolved. The CDR3 length is 13 residues. Trimming took 2 bases from V and 1 from J, leaving 8 bases between them. Germline-derived CDR1 and CDR2 are GTSNPN and SVGIG (reference sequence). The CDR3 DNA reads as TGTGCCTGGAGTTGTCAGGAGAACACTGAAGCTTTCTTT. It translates to CAWSCQENTEAFF.

V usage is TRBV19 and J usage is TRBJ2-1; 7 bases are a match to TRBD2. This CDR3 contains 13 residues. V dropped 8 bases and J dropped 5; count of bases not matched to a gene: 6. Germline assignment: CDR1 LNHDA and CDR2 SQIVND (reference sequence). CDR3 sequence (DNA): TGTGCCAGTGGCCGGGGGGACCACAATGAGCAGTTCTTC. Protein sequence: CASGRGDHNEQFF.

The J gene is TRBJ2-5, the V gene TRBV5-4; tentatively, D is TRBD1 (5 bases). The CDR3 is 14 amino acids. Germline-derived CDR1 and CDR2 are SGHNT and YYREEE (reference sequence). The germline V and J ends were trimmed by 6 bases and 0 bases, with 12 bases remaining between them. The CDR3 protein is CASMQAGYQETQYF. In nucleotides, the CDR3 is TGTGCCAGCATGCAGGCAGGGTACCAAGAGACCCAGTACTTC.

This chain joins TRBV11-2 and TRBJ1-1; D is uncertain. Germline loops: CDR1 SGHAT, CDR2 FQNNGV. The V and J ends lost 4 bases and 4 bases respectively, with 7 bases between them. The CDR3 extends over 12 amino acids. The CDR3 spells CASSSDGTEAFF. CDR3 nucleotides: TGTGCCAGCAGCTCGGACGGCACTGAAGCTTTCTTT. Filled out from reference TRBV11-2 and TRBJ1-1, the complete variable domain reads EAGVAQSPRYKIIEKRQSVAFWCNPISGHATLYWYQQILGQGPKLLIQFQNNGVVDDSQLPKDRFSAERLKGVDSTLKIQPAKLEDSAVYLCASSSDGTEAFFGQGTRLTVV.

This chain connects TRBV28 to TRBJ2-1, with 13 bases lining up with TRBD2. Germline CDR1 reads MDHEN; CDR2 reads SYDVKM. V dropped 2 bases and J dropped 5; count of bases not matched to a gene: 6. CDR3 length equals 17 residues. DNA of the CDR3: TGTGCCAGCAGTTTAGGAATCGGGACTAGCGGGGACAATGAGCAGTTCTTC. Amino acid sequence: CASSLGIGTSGDNEQFF.

This clone was observed a single time. The chain uses TRBV4-1 and TRBJ2-7, with TRBD2 matching 13 bases. The germline CDR1 and CDR2 sequences are MGHRA and YSYEKL. V lost 4 bases and J lost 0; bases outside the gene matches: 12. The length of the CDR3 is 19 residues. CDR3 bases: TGCGCCAGCAGCCCTCGACTAGCGGGGGGCCCGGGGAGCTCCTACGAGCAGTACTTC. Translation: CASSPRLAGGPGSSYEQYF.